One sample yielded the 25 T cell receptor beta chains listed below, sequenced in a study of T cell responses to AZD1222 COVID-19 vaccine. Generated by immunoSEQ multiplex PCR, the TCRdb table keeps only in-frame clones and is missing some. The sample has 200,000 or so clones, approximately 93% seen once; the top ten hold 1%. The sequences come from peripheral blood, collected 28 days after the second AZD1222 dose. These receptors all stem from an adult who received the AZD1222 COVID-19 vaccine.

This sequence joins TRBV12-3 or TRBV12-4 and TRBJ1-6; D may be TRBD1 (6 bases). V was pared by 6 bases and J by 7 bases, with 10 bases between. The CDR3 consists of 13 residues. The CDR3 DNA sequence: TGTGCCAGCAGGCACAGGGAGAATTCACCCCTCCACTTT. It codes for CASRHRENSPLHF.

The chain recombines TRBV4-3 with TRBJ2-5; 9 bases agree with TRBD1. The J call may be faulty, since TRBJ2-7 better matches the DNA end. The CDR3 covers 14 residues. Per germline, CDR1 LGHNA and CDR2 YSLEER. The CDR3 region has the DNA TGCGCCAGCAGCCAACAGACAGGGGGCTACGAGCAGTACTTC. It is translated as CASSQQTGGYEQYF.

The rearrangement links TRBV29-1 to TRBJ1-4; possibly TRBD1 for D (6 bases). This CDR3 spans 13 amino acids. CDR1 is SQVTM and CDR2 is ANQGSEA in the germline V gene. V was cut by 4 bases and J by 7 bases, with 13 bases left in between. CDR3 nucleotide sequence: TGCAGCGTTGCACAGGGACGGGGTGAAAAACTGTTTTTT. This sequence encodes CSVAQGRGEKLFF.

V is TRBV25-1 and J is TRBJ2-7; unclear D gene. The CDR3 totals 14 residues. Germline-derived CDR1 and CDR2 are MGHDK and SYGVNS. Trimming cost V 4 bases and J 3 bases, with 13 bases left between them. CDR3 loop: CASSGPRGFYEQYF. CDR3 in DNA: TGTGCCAGCAGTGGTCCCAGAGGTTTCTACGAGCAGTACTTC.

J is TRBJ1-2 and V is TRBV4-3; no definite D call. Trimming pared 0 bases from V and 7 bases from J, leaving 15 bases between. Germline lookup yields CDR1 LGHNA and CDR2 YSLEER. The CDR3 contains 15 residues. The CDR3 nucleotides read TGCGCCAGCAGCCAAGACTCTGGCCCTAGCTCTGGCTACACCTTC. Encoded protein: CASSQDSGPSSGYTF.

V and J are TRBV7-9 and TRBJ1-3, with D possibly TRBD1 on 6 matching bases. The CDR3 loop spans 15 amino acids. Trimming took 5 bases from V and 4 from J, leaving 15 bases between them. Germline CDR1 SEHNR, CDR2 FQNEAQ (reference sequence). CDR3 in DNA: TGTGCCAGCAGCCCCTTAGGGACACCGGGAAACACCATATATTTT. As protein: CASSPLGTPGNTIYF.

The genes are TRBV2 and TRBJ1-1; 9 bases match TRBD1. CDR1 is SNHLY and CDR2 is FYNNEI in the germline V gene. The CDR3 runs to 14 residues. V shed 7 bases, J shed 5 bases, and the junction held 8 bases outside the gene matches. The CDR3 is CASNQQGAWTEAFF. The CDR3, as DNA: TGTGCCAGCAATCAACAGGGGGCTTGGACTGAAGCTTTCTTT.

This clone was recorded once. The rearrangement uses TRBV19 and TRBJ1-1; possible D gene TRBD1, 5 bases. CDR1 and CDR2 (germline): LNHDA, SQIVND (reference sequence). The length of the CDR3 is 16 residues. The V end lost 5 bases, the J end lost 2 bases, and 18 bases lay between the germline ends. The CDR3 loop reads CASSLPRAQGNTEAFF. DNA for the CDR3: TGTGCCAGTAGTCTTCCCCGGGCCCAGGGTAACACTGAAGCTTTCTTT. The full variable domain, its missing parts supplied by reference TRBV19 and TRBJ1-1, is DGGITQSPKYLFRKEGQNVTLSCEQNLNHDAMYWYRQDPGQGLRLIYYSQIVNDFQKGDIAEGYSVSREKKESFPLTVTSAQKNPTAFYLCASSLPRAQGNTEAFFGQGTRLTVV.

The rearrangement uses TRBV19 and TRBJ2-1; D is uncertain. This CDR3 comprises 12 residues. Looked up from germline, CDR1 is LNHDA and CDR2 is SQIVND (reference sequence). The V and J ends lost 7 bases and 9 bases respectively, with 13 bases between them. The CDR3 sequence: CASNQAGFEQFF. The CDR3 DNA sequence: TGTGCCAGTAATCAGGCAGGCTTTGAGCAGTTCTTC.

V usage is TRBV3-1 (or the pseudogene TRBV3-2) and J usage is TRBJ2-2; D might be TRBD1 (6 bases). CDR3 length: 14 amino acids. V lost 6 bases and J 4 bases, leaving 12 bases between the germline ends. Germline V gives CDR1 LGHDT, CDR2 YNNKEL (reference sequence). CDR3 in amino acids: CASREQGSTGELFF. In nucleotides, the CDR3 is TGTGCCAGCAGAGAACAGGGTAGCACCGGGGAGCTGTTTTTT.

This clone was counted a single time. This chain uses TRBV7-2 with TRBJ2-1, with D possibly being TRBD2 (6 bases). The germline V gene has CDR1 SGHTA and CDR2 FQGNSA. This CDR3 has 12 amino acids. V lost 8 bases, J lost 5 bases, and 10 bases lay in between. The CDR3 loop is CASPGENNEQFF. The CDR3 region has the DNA TGTGCCAGCCCGGGGGAGAACAATGAGCAGTTCTTC.

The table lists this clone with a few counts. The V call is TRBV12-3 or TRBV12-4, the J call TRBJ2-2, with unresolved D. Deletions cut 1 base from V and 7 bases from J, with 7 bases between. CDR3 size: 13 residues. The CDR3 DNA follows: TGTGCCAGCAGTTTAGAGGTGGACGGGGAGCTGTTTTTT. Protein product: CASSLEVDGELFF.

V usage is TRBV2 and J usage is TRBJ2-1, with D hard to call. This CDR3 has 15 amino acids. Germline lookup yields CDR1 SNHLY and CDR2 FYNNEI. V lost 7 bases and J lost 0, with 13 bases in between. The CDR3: CASNPGIRSYNEQFF. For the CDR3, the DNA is TGTGCCAGCAACCCTGGGATTCGCTCCTACAATGAGCAGTTCTTC. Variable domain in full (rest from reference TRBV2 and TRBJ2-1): EPEVTQTPSHQVTQMGQEVILRCVPISNHLYFYWYRQILGQKVEFLVSFYNNEISEKSEIFDDQFSVERPDGSNFTLKIRSTKLEDSAMYFCASNPGIRSYNEQFFGPGTRLTVL.

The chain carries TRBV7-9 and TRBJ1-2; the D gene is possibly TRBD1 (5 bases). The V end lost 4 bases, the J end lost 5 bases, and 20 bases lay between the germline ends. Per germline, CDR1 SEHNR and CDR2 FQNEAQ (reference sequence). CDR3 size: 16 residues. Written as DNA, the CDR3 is TGTGCCAGCAGCTCACTCGAAGGGGACCTCAGGTATGGCTACACCTTC. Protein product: CASSSLEGDLRYGYTF.

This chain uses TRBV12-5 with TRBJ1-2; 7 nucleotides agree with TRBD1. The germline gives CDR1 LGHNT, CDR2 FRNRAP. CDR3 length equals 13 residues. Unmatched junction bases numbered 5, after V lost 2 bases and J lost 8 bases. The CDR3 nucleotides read TGTGCTAGTGGTTTGTCAACAGGGGTAGGCTACACCTTC. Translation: CASGLSTGVGYTF.

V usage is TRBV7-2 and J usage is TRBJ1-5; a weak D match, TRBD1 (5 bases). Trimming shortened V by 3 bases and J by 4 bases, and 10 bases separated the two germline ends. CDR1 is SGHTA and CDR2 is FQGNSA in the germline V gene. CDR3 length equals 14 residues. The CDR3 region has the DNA TGTGCCAGCAGCTTCACAGGAGTAAATCAGCCCCAGCATTTT. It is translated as CASSFTGVNQPQHF.

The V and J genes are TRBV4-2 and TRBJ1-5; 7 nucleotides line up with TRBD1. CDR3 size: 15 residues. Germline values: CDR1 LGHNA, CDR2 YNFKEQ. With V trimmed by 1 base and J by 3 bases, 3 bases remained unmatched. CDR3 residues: CASSQGGQNNQPQHF. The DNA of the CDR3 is TGTGCCAGCAGCCAAGGGGGACAGAACAATCAGCCCCAGCATTTT.

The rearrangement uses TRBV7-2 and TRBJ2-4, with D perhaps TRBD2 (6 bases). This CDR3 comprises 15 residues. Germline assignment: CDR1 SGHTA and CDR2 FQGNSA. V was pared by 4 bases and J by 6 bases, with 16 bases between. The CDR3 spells CASSSLAFYGNIQYF. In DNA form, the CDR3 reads TGTGCCAGCAGCTCACTAGCCTTTTACGGAAACATTCAGTACTTC. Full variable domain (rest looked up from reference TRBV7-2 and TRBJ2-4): GAGVSQSPSNKVTEKGKDVELRCDPISGHTALYWYRQSLGQGLEFLIYFQGNSAPDKSGLPSDRFSAERTGGSVSTLTIQRTQQEDSAVYLCASSSLAFYGNIQYFGAGTRLSVL.

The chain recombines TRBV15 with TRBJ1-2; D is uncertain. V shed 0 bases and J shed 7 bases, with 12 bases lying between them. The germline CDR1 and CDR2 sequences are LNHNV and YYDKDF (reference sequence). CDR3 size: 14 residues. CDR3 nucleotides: TGTGCCACCAGCAGAGATACTGGGGTTGCTGGCTACACCTTC. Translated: CATSRDTGVAGYTF.

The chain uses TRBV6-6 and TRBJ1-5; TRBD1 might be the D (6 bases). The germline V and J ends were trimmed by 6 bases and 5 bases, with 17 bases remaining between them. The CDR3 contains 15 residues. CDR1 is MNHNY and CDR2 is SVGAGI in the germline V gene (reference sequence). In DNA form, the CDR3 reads TGTGCCAGCAGCCCCGGGACCAGGGGTCATCAGCCCCAGCATTTT. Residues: CASSPGTRGHQPQHF.

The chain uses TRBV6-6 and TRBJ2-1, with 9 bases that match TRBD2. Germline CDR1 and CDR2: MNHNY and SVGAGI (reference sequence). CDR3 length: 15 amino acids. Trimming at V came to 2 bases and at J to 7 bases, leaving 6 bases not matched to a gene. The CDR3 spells CASSYVRGGLNEQFF. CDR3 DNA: TGTGCCAGCAGTTACGTGCGGGGGGGCTTAAATGAGCAGTTCTTC.

This chain's CDR3 is CASSLGQGNTGELFF. In DNA form, the CDR3 reads TGTGCCAGCAGCTTAGGACAGGGTAACACCGGGGAGCTGTTTTTT. This chain joins TRBV5-4 and TRBJ2-2; 8 bases match TRBD1. Germline loops: CDR1 SGHNT, CDR2 YYREEE (reference sequence). This CDR3 has 15 residues. V gave up 2 bases and J gave up 2 bases; unmatched junction bases: 2.

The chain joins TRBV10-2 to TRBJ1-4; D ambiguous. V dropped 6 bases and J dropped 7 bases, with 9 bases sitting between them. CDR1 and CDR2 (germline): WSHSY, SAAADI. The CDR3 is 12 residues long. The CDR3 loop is CASSRTLEKLFF. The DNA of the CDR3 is TGCGCCAGCAGCCGGACCCTTGAAAAACTGTTTTTT.

CDR3 DNA: TGCGCCAGCAGTGTCGACAGGGCAAACACCATATATTTT. Amino acids: CASSVDRANTIYF. This chain connects TRBV10-2 to TRBJ1-3; 7 bases agree with TRBD1. The CDR3 length is 13 residues. V trimming: 4 bases; J trimming: 6 bases; junction bases outside the gene matches: 3. Germline V lookup: CDR1 WSHSY, CDR2 SAAADI.

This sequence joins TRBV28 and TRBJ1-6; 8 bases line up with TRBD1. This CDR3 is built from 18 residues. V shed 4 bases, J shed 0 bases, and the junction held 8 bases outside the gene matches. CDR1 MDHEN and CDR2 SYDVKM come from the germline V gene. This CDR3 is CASSSDRGYTSYNSPLHF. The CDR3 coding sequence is TGTGCCAGCAGTTCCGACAGGGGCTACACCTCCTATAATTCACCCCTCCACTTT.